This TCR beta chain emerged from a study of blood T cell repertoires in COVID-19. Study overall: T cells, B-cell-depleted T cells, or PBMCs provided the cDNA or gDNA that served as material.

CDR3 length: 13 residues. Germline CDR1 is SGHVS and CDR2 is FNYEAQ. Trimming removed 4 bases at V and 6 bases at J, with 10 bases between. Profiled with immunoSEQ multiplex PCR; TCRdb holds only in-frame clones, not every one. The profile shows a few hundred thousand clones, approximately 75% of them singletons. Participants were aged about 18 to 100 years, lived in about two dozen US areas, and enrolled virtually. This chain connects TRBV7-6 to TRBJ1-5, with D possibly matching TRBD1 (5 bases). The TCR comes from a middle-aged man who had recovered from COVID-19. What was sequenced was PBMCs or T cells enriched from blood (not recorded which). The CDR3 is CASSYGGSQPQHF. The CDR3 DNA reads TGTGCCAGCAGCTACGGGGGTAGTCAGCCCCAGCATTTT. Variable domain in full (rest from reference TRBV7-6 and TRBJ1-5): GAGVSQSPRYKVTKRGQDVALRCDPISGHVSLYWYRQALGQGPEFLTYFNYEAQQDKSGLPNDRFSAERPEGSISTLTIQRTEQRDSAMYRCASSYGGSQPQHFGDGTRLSIL.